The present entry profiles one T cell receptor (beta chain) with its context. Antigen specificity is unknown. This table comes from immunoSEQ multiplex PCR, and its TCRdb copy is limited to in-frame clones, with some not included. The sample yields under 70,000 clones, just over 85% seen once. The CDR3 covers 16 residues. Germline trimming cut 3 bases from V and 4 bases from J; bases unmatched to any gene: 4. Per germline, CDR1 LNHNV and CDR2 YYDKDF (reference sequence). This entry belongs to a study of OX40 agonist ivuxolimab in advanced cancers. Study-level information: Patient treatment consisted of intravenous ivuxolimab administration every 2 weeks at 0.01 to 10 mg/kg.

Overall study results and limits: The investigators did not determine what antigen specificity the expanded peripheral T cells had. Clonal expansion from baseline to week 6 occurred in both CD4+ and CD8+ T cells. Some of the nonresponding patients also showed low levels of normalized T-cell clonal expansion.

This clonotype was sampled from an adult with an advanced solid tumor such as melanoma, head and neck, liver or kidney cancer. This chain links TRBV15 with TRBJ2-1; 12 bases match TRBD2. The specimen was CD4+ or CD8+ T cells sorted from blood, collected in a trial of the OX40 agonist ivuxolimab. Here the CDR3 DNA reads TGTGCCACCAGCAGGAGGGGACTAGCGGGTTACAATGAGCAGTTCTTC. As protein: CATSRRGLAGYNEQFF.